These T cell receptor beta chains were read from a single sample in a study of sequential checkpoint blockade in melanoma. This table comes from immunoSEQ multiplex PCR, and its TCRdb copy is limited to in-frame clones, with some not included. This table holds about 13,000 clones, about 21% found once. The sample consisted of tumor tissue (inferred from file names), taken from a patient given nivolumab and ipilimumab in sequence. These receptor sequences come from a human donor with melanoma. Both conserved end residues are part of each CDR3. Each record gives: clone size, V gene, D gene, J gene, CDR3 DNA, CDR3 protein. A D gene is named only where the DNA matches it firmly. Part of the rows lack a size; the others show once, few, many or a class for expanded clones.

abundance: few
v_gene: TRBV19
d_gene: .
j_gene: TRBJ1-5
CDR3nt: TGTGCCAGTAGTCTCCAGGGATATCAGCCCCAGCATTTT
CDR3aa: CASSLQGYQPQHF

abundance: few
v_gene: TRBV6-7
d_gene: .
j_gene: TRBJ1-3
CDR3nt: TGTGCCAGCAGTTTTAGAAACACCATATATTTT
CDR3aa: CASSFRNTIYF

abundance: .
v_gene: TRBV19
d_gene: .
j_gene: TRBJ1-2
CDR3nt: TGTGCCAGTACCTCGGACCTCGTGCAGGGCTCCTATGGCTACACCTTC
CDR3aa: CASTSDLVQGSYGYTF

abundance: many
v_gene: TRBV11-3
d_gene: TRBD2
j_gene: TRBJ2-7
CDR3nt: TGTGCCAGCAGCGGAGCGAGGGCCGGGAGGGAGCAGTACTTC
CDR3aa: CASSGARAGREQYF

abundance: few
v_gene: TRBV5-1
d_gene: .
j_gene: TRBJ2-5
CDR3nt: TGCGCCAGCAGCTTGGGCCAGGGCCAGGAGACCCAGTACTTC
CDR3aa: CASSLGQGQETQYF

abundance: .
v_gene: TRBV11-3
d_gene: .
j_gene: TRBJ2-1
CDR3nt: TGTGCCAGCAGCTTACGGGGGAGGAGTTACAATGAGCAGTTCTTC
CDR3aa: CASSLRGRSYNEQFF

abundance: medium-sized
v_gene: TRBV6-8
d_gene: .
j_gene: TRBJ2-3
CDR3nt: TGTGCCAGCCACTTACCGGGAGACACAGATACGCAGTATTTT
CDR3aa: CASHLPGDTDTQYF

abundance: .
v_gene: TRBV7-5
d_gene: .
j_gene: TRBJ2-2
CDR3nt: TGTGCCAGCAGCTTTTGGGCCGGGCCGAACACCGGGGAGCTGTTTTTT
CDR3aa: CASSFWAGPNTGELFF

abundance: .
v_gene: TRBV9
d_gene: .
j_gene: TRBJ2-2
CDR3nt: TGTGCCAGCACTGGCCAGTTCACCGGGGAGCTGTTTTTT
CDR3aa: CASTGQFTGELFF

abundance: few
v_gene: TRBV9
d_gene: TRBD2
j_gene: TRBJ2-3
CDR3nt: TGTGCCAGCAGCGGGGAGGGAGATACGCAGTATTTT
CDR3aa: CASSGEGDTQYF

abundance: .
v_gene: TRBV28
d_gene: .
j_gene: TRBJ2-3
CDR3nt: TGTGCCAGCATCCCCGGCCTCTCGAGCACAGATACGCAGTATTTT
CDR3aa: CASIPGLSSTDTQYF

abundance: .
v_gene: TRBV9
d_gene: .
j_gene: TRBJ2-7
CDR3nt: TGTGCCAGCGGGGGGAGGTTCGACGAGCAGTACTTC
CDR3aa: CASGGRFDEQYF

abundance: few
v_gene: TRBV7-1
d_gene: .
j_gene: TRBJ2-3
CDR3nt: TGTGCCAGCAGCGGGAGCCGGACCGATACGCAGTATTTT
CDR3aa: CASSGSRTDTQYF

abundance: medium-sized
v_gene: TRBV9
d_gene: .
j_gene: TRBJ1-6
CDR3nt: TGTGCCAGCAGCGTAACTGAGGGGGGAGGTTCACCCCTCCACTTT
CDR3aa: CASSVTEGGGSPLHF

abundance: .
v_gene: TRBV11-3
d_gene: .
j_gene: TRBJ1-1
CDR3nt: TGTGCCAGCAGCCGGAGGGGGACACAAGCCAACACTGAAGCTTTCTTT
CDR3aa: CASSRRGTQANTEAFF

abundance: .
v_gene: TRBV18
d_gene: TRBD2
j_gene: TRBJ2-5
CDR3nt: TGTGCCAGCTCACCACCGTCGGTAGCGGGAGGATCCCAAGAGACCCAGTACTTC
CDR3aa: CASSPPSVAGGSQETQYF

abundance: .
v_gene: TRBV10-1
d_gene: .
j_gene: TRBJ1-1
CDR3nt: TGCGCCAGCAGTTCAAAGACTGAAGCTTTCTTT
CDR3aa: CASSSKTEAFF

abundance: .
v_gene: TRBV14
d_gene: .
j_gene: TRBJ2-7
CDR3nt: TGTGCCAGCAGCCTTGGACATATTACCGAGCAGTACTTC
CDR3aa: CASSLGHITEQYF

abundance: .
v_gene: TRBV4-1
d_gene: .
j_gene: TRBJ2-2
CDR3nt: TGCGCCAGCAGCCAAGAGCCCCGGAGTTCTGGGTACACCGGGGAGCTGTTTTTT
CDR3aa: CASSQEPRSSGYTGELFF

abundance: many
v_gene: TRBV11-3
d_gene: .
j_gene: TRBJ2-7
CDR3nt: TGTGCCAGCAGCTCCCAGGACGGCAACTCCTACGAGCAGTACTTC
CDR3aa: CASSSQDGNSYEQYF

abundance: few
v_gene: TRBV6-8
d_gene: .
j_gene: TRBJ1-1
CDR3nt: TGTGCCAGCAGACCCTCGGAGAGCTGGGCTCGCACTGAAGCTTTCTTT
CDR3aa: CASRPSESWARTEAFF

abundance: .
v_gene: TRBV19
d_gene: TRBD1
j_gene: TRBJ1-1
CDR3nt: TGTGCCAGTACCCTACAGGGGGCTGGCACTGAAGCTTTCTTT
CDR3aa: CASTLQGAGTEAFF

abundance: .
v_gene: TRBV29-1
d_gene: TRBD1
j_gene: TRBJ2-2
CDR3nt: TGCAGCGTTGTGGGAAGGACAGGCCCCACCTGGGAGCTGTTTTTT
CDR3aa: CSVVGRTGPTWELFF

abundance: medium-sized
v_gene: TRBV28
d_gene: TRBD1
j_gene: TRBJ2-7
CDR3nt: TGTGCCAGCAGCGGGACAGGGGGCGGCTACGAGCAGTACTTC
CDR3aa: CASSGTGGGYEQYF

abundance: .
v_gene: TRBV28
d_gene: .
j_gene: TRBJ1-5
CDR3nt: TGTGCCAGCAGTTTAAGGGCAGCTTATAGCAATCAGCCCCAGCATTTT
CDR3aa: CASSLRAAYSNQPQHF

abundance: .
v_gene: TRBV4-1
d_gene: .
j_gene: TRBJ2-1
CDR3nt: TGCGCCAGCAGCCATCCTTGGACGGACAATGAGCAGTTCTTC
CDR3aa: CASSHPWTDNEQFF

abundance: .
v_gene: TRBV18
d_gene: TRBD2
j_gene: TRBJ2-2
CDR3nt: TGTGCCAGCTCACCAAAGGCGGGAGACTACACCGGGGAGCTGTTTTTT
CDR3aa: CASSPKAGDYTGELFF

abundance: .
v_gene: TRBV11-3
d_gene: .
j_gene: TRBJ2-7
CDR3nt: TGTGCCAGCAGCCTGGAGGGCCTACACTACGAGCAGTACTTC
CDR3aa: CASSLEGLHYEQYF

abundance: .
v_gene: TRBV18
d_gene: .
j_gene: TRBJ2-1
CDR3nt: TGTGCCAGCTCACCACAAAAGGACGATAATAGGTTCTTC
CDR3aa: CASSPQKDDNRFF